This T cell receptor (beta chain) is drawn from a study of identical twins. The CDR3 runs to 11 residues. Germline-derived CDR1 and CDR2 are SQVTM and ANQGSEA. Study findings and constraints: Memory repertoires lacked the insertion deficit that abundant cord blood beta clonotypes showed.

Remarks on this clonotype: Antigen specificity is unknown.

TCRdb analysed the 5' RACE reads with MiXCR anew, one entry per CDR3 protein. This sample yields approximately 250,000 distinct CDR3 sequences, of which under 8.5% are seen a single time; more than 14% belongs to the top ten. These same records also appear under a second study, on T cells expressing NK-cell markers. That investigation notes: Repertoires of TCR beta were obtained from T cells sorted as CD3+CD56+NKG2C+, CD3+CD56+NKG2C- and CD3+CD56-NKG2C+. Among several donors, these clonotypes also ranked first in the CD3+CD56-NKG2C+ fraction. Whether expanded NKG2C+ T cell clones recognized HCMV stayed uncertain.

The chain couples TRBV29-1 to TRBJ2-2; D not resolved. The sequenced sample was CD8+ T cells sorted from blood. This clonotype was obtained from a woman between 18 and 29 years old in good health. CDR3 sequence: CSYLNTGELFF. CDR3 in DNA: TGCAGTTATTTAAACACCGGGGAGCTGTTTTTT.